These T cell receptor beta chains were read from a single sample in a study of T cell repertoires in cytomegalovirus infection. MiXCR, run by TCRdb on the reads, gives a single entry per CDR3 protein. The table has 400,000 to 550,000 distinct CDR3 sequences, approximately 11% seen once; the top ten hold roughly 10%. The sample consisted of PBMCs. The receptors here all came from a human donor in good health (CMV status not recorded). Some clones in this sample may be carry-over from other donors' samples. The CDR3 runs from the conserved cysteine through the conserved F or W. The D gene is left open where the match is weak. The size of a clone is reported for some rows only, either as once, few or many, or as a class for expanded clones.

d_call: -
v_call: TRBV20-1
cdr3_length: 15
j_call: TRBJ2-3
clone_size: few
cdr3_aa: CSASSPRGGPDTQYF
cdr3_nt: TGCAGTGCTAGTTCGCCGAGGGGGGGGCCAGATACGCAGTATTTT

d_call: TRBD1
v_call: TRBV28
cdr3_length: 14
j_call: TRBJ2-5
clone_size: few
cdr3_aa: CASSLRDRVETQYF
cdr3_nt: TGTGCCAGCAGTTTACGGGACAGGGTGGAGACCCAGTACTTC

d_call: -
v_call: TRBV12-3/TRBV12-4
cdr3_length: 15
j_call: TRBJ1-6
clone_size: many
cdr3_aa: CASSFMGQGDSPLHF
cdr3_nt: TGTGCCAGCAGTTTTATGGGTCAGGGTGATTCACCCCTCCACTTT

d_call: -
v_call: TRBV6-4
cdr3_length: 13
j_call: TRBJ1-1
clone_size: -
cdr3_aa: CASSDVRGAEAFF
cdr3_nt: TGTGCCAGCAGTGACGTGAGGGGAGCTGAAGCTTTCTTT

d_call: -
v_call: TRBV27
cdr3_length: 13
j_call: TRBJ2-7
clone_size: many
cdr3_aa: CASSLTGNYEQYF
cdr3_nt: TGTGCCAGCAGTTTAACAGGGAACTACGAGCAGTACTTC

d_call: TRBD1
v_call: TRBV11-2
cdr3_length: 14
j_call: TRBJ1-5
clone_size: few
cdr3_aa: CASSVQGVRQPQHF
cdr3_nt: TGTGCCAGCAGTGTGCAGGGGGTTAGGCAGCCCCAGCATTTT

d_call: TRBD1
v_call: TRBV5-6
cdr3_length: 15
j_call: TRBJ2-5
clone_size: many
cdr3_aa: CASSWGTGPLRTQYF
cdr3_nt: TGTGCCAGCAGCTGGGGGACAGGTCCCCTGAGGACCCAGTACTTC

d_call: -
v_call: TRBV20-1
cdr3_length: 12
j_call: TRBJ1-2
clone_size: many
cdr3_aa: CSAKRGNYGYTF
cdr3_nt: TGCAGTGCTAAGCGGGGAAACTATGGCTACACCTTC

d_call: TRBD1
v_call: TRBV5-1
cdr3_length: 14
j_call: TRBJ1-1
clone_size: many
cdr3_aa: CASSTGQTNTEAFF
cdr3_nt: TGCGCCAGCAGCACGGGACAGACGAACACTGAAGCTTTCTTT

d_call: TRBD2
v_call: TRBV5-4
cdr3_length: 16
j_call: TRBJ2-2
clone_size: many
cdr3_aa: CASSHGLAGGSGELFF
cdr3_nt: TGTGCCAGCAGCCACGGACTAGCGGGAGGGTCCGGGGAGCTGTTTTTT

d_call: -
v_call: TRBV27
cdr3_length: 12
j_call: TRBJ1-5
clone_size: many
cdr3_aa: CASSRWGEAQHF
cdr3_nt: TGTGCCAGCAGTAGGTGGGGAGAGGCCCAGCATTTT

d_call: -
v_call: TRBV28
cdr3_length: 21
j_call: TRBJ2-5
clone_size: -
cdr3_aa: CASSLLRQLPPRIPVQETQYF
cdr3_nt: TGTGCCAGCAGTTTATTACGACAGCTCCCTCCTCGAATCCCCGTACAAGAGACCCAGTACTTC

d_call: TRBD2
v_call: TRBV20-1
cdr3_length: 14
j_call: TRBJ2-3
clone_size: -
cdr3_aa: CSETSGSVSDTQYF
cdr3_nt: TGCAGTGAGACTAGCGGGAGCGTCTCAGATACGCAGTATTTT

d_call: TRBD1
v_call: TRBV6-1
cdr3_length: 16
j_call: TRBJ2-2
clone_size: many
cdr3_aa: CASSGWTGGFAGELFF
cdr3_nt: TGTGCCAGCAGTGGATGGACAGGGGGCTTTGCCGGGGAGCTGTTTTTT

d_call: TRBD2
v_call: TRBV9
cdr3_length: 15
j_call: TRBJ2-2
clone_size: many
cdr3_aa: CASSVGAGDTGELFF
cdr3_nt: TGTGCCAGCAGCGTAGGGGCGGGGGACACCGGGGAGCTGTTTTTT

d_call: TRBD2
v_call: TRBV14
cdr3_length: 12
j_call: TRBJ2-7
clone_size: few
cdr3_aa: CASSPTSNEQYF
cdr3_nt: TGTGCCAGCAGCCCGACTAGCAACGAGCAGTACTTC

d_call: TRBD1
v_call: TRBV20-1
cdr3_length: 16
j_call: TRBJ1-5
clone_size: -
cdr3_aa: CSALDRGRGDNQPQHF
cdr3_nt: TGCAGTGCTCTGGACAGGGGGCGCGGGGATAATCAGCCCCAGCATTTT

d_call: -
v_call: TRBV20-1
cdr3_length: 15
j_call: TRBJ2-3
clone_size: few
cdr3_aa: CSANSRRESTDTQYF
cdr3_nt: TGCAGTGCTAACTCCCGACGGGAAAGCACAGATACGCAGTATTTT

d_call: -
v_call: TRBV12-3/TRBV12-4
cdr3_length: 14
j_call: TRBJ1-5
clone_size: many
cdr3_aa: CASSSMPSDQPQHF
cdr3_nt: TGTGCCAGCAGTTCAATGCCTTCCGATCAGCCCCAGCATTTT

d_call: -
v_call: TRBV12-3/TRBV12-4
cdr3_length: 13
j_call: TRBJ2-7
clone_size: many
cdr3_aa: CASSPRNRDEQYF
cdr3_nt: TGTGCCAGCAGTCCAAGGAACAGGGACGAGCAGTACTTC

d_call: TRBD2
v_call: TRBV19
cdr3_length: 14
j_call: TRBJ2-3
clone_size: many
cdr3_aa: CASKVAGGMDTQYF
cdr3_nt: TGTGCCAGTAAAGTAGCGGGAGGAATGGATACGCAGTATTTT

d_call: -
v_call: TRBV5-6
cdr3_length: 12
j_call: TRBJ2-7
clone_size: -
cdr3_aa: CASSSETLEQYF
cdr3_nt: TGTGCCAGCAGCTCCGAGACCCTCGAGCAGTACTTC

d_call: -
v_call: TRBV28
cdr3_length: 13
j_call: TRBJ2-2
clone_size: few
cdr3_aa: CASSGVGTGELFF
cdr3_nt: TGTGCCAGTTCAGGGGTCGGGACCGGGGAGCTGTTTTTT

d_call: -
v_call: TRBV10-1
cdr3_length: 13
j_call: TRBJ2-1
clone_size: many
cdr3_aa: CASSRTDFNEQFF
cdr3_nt: TGCGCCAGCAGTCGGACAGACTTCAATGAGCAGTTCTTC

d_call: -
v_call: TRBV9
cdr3_length: 14
j_call: TRBJ1-1
clone_size: few
cdr3_aa: CASSVAHVNTEAFF
cdr3_nt: TGTGCCAGCAGCGTAGCTCACGTGAACACTGAAGCTTTCTTT